The entry below gives a single T cell receptor beta chain sequence along with its context. These data belong to a study of blood T cell repertoires in COVID-19. Study-level background: Collection of acute and convalescent COVID-19 samples took place in the United States, Italy and Spain. The analysed material was cDNA or gDNA that came from T cells, B-cell-depleted T cells, or PBMCs.

Authors' methods: It was from reference gene primer amplification that nucleated cell counts were estimated. Sequencing used immunoSEQ multiplex PCR; TCRdb keeps in-frame clones, though not all of them. That table is the source of V, J and clone size, and D and trimming were worked out from the DNA. The table shows approximately 220,000 clones, with approximately 83% occurring only once. J was trimmed by 3 bases and V by 0 bases; bases with no gene match: 7. The CDR3 covers 16 residues. The germline CDR1 and CDR2 sequences are SGHNT and YENEEA. This TCR was recovered from a woman aged 40 to 55 with active or convalescent COVID-19. The sample consisted of peripheral blood. The V gene is TRBV11-3, the J gene TRBJ1-2; TRBD1 aligns across 7 bases. DNA of the CDR3: TGTGCCAGCAGCTTAGACGCGGGACAGTCGTACTATGGCTACACCTTC. It specifies CASSLDAGQSYYGYTF.